This TCR beta chain is drawn from a study of regulatory T cells in long-lasting Graves disease. The TCR beta library used iRepertoire HTBI primers with Arm-PCR amplification of CDR3. TCRdb reanalysed the multiplex PCR reads using MiXCR and keeps one entry per CDR3 protein. Among 450,000 to 600,000 distinct CDR3 sequences listed, approximately 13% were seen once. The time point denotes: newly diagnosed GD, antithyroid drugs for less than 3 months. The TCR library used RNA extracted from PBMCs. The CDR3 extends over 16 amino acids. The ends lost 4 bases at V and 8 bases at J; junction bases unmatched: 11. CDR1 is DFQATT, CDR2 SNEGSKA, per germline (reference sequence). These data were also reused for a study on T cells in Graves' hyperthyroidism and ophthalmopathy.

The J gene is TRBJ1-6, the V gene TRBV20-1; 10 positions match TRBD1. The source of this sequence is a man younger than 40 with Graves disease. The sequencing used peripheral blood mononuclear cells (PBMCs), collected at new diagnosis, from a patient treated with antithyroid drugs. The CDR3 reads CSAKQPGTGAYSPLHF. CDR3 DNA: TGCAGTGCTAAACAACCCGGGACAGGGGCTTATTCACCCCTCCACTTT.